These 21 T cell receptor beta chains came from one sample sequenced in a study of spatial heterogeneity in lung cancer. Study-level findings and limits: Intratumoral expanded alpha and beta TCR counts were found to track tumor mutation counts.

Stated time point: sample taken at primary tumor resection. These receptors have no identified antigens. TCRdb independently ran MiXCR on the 5' RACE reads; one entry per CDR3 protein. The table has roughly 7,700 distinct CDR3 sequences, roughly an eighth seen once; the top ten hold about 11%. The sample here was lung tumor tissue, taken at surgery. Source of these receptors: a male donor with early-stage non-small cell lung cancer.

This clonotype is deemed medium-sized. This beta chain is an off-target read within a library intended for alpha chains, so its frequency means little. The chain combines TRBV7-9 with TRBJ1-4; TRBD1 might be the D (5 bases). V was shortened by 5 bases and J by 4 bases, with 14 bases between the two germline ends. From germline, CDR1 is SEHNR and CDR2 FQNEAQ (reference sequence). The CDR3 contains 15 residues. DNA of the CDR3: TGTGCCAGCAGCCCCTTGGCAGGGATTAATGAAAAACTGTTTTTT. Translation: CASSPLAGINEKLFF.

This clonotype was detected ten times or more. The library was built for alpha chains, so this beta chain is an off-target read and its size means little. V is TRBV7-9 and J is TRBJ2-7; no clear D gene. CDR1 and CDR2 from the germline V gene are SEHNR and FQNEAQ (reference sequence). This CDR3 has 12 residues. V shed 3 bases and J shed 5 bases, with 8 bases lying between them. For the CDR3, the DNA is TGTGCCAGCAGCTTCGGTAGCCACGAGCAGTACTTC. Protein: CASSFGSHEQYF.

This clonotype has at least ten counts. The library was built for alpha chains, so this beta chain is an off-target read and its size means little. The chain links TRBV20-1 to TRBJ1-5; 11 bases are shared with TRBD1. Trimming cost V 3 bases and J 4 bases; bases outside gene matches: 5. This CDR3 has 15 residues. The germline gives CDR1 DFQATT, CDR2 SNEGSKA (reference sequence). The CDR3 protein is CSARPGTGGNQPQHF. Written as DNA, the CDR3 is TGCAGTGCTAGGCCTGGGACAGGGGGGAATCAGCCCCAGCATTTT.

This clonotype was found a few times. This beta chain slipped into a library made for alpha chains as a stray read, so its size is not meaningful. The gene calls are TRBV10-3 and TRBJ2-1; 8 bases are a match to TRBD1. Germline assignment: CDR1 ENHRY and CDR2 SYGVKD. Trimming cost V 3 bases and J 7 bases; bases outside gene matches: 8. This CDR3 has 15 residues. CDR3: CAISEGQGKKNEQFF. The CDR3 coding sequence is TGTGCCATCAGTGAAGGACAGGGAAAGAAAAATGAGCAGTTCTTC.

This clonotype was observed many times. This beta chain slipped into a library made for alpha chains as a stray read, so its size is not meaningful. The rearrangement joins TRBV20-1 to TRBJ2-1; 12 bases line up with TRBD2. Trimming at V came to 1 base and at J to 7 bases, leaving 11 bases not matched to a gene. The CDR3 runs to 17 residues. Germline CDR1 DFQATT, CDR2 SNEGSKA (reference sequence). CDR3 in DNA: TGCAGTGCTAGAGGGCGGCTAGCGGGAGGGCCCTGGAATGAGCAGTTCTTC. Encoded protein: CSARGRLAGGPWNEQFF.

This clonotype has at least ten counts. A library prepared for alpha chains yielded this beta chain as an off-target read; its size is of little meaning. V gene TRBV12-3 or TRBV12-4 combines with J gene TRBJ2-3; 9 positions match TRBD2. CDR3 length: 14 amino acids. J was trimmed by 6 bases and V by 10 bases; bases with no gene match: 11. The DNA of the CDR3 is TGTGCCACCGTACCGGGACTAGCATGGGATACGCAGTATTTT. As protein: CATVPGLAWDTQYF.

This clonotype is labeled as medium-sized (0.01 to 0.1%). For a library built for alpha chains, this beta chain is a stray read; little rests on its size. The genes are TRBV11-3 and TRBJ2-2; 11 nucleotides align to TRBD1. The CDR3 has 17 amino acids. From germline, CDR1 is SGHNT and CDR2 YENEEA. V was clipped by 4 bases and J by 5 bases; unmatched bases: 9. This CDR3 reads CASSSDPGTGGTGELFF. CDR3 sequence (DNA): TGTGCCAGCAGCTCGGATCCCGGGACAGGGGGGACCGGGGAGCTGTTTTTT.

This clonotype occurred many times. For a library built for alpha chains, this beta chain is a stray read; little rests on its size. J is TRBJ2-7 and V is TRBV5-1, with D possibly matching TRBD2 (5 bases). Deletions cut 6 bases from V and 0 bases from J, with 13 bases between. This CDR3 is 14 amino acids long. Germline V gene lookup returns CDR1 SGHRS and CDR2 YFSETQ. CDR3 residues: CASKLWAGSYEQYF. CDR3 bases: TGCGCCAGCAAACTATGGGCGGGCTCCTACGAGCAGTACTTC.

This clonotype was detected ten times or more. The library was prepared for alpha chains; this beta chain is a stray read, so its frequency means little. The gene calls are TRBV7-2 and TRBJ2-7, with D perhaps given as TRBD1 or TRBD2 (6 bases each). Germline V gene lookup returns CDR1 SGHTA and CDR2 FQGNSA. Trimming cost V 5 bases and J 4 bases, with 21 bases left between them. The CDR3 has 16 amino acids. For the CDR3, the DNA is TGTGCCAGCAGCCCCAAGGGGGGCTCCCGAAGTTACGAGCAGTACTTC. It codes for CASSPKGGSRSYEQYF.

This clonotype is medium-sized in the sample. Because this beta chain is a stray read in a library intended to capture alpha chains, its abundance should not be given much weight. V is TRBV11-2 and J is TRBJ2-3; no clear D. CDR3 length: 12 amino acids. Trimming took off 5 bases at V and 6 bases at J, with 9 bases between the two ends. CDR1 SGHAT and CDR2 FQNNGV come from the germline V gene. The CDR3 region is CASSLVRDTQYF. CDR3 DNA sequence: TGTGCCAGCAGCCTCGTGAGGGATACGCAGTATTTT.

Comment on this clonotype: The library was built for alpha chains, so this beta chain is an off-target read and its size means little. The V gene is TRBV11-1, the J gene TRBJ2-7; TRBD1 might be the D (5 bases). The CDR3 consists of 14 residues. V lost 2 bases, J lost 1 base, and 9 bases lay in between. Germline lookup yields CDR1 SGHAT and CDR2 FQDESV (reference sequence). CDR3 DNA sequence: TGTGCCAGCAGCTTAACCAGGGATTCCTACGAGCAGTACTTC. It is translated as CASSLTRDSYEQYF.

This clonotype is medium-sized (0.01 to 0.1%) by share. The library was built for alpha chains, so this beta chain is an off-target read and its size means little. The rearrangement links TRBV6-5 to TRBJ2-7; either TRBD1 or TRBD2 may fit D (5 bases each). This CDR3 is built from 15 residues. V gave up 0 bases and J gave up 2 bases, with 11 bases separating them. CDR1 MNHEY and CDR2 SVGAGI come from the germline V gene. The CDR3 bases are TGTGCCAGCAGTTACTCGAGGGACCGGACCTACGAGCAGTACTTC. Translating gives CASSYSRDRTYEQYF.

By its share, this clonotype is medium-sized. For a library built for alpha chains, this beta chain is a stray read; little rests on its size. This sequence joins TRBV7-6 and TRBJ2-1; TRBD2 is a possible D gene (5 bases). V shed 4 bases and J shed 9 bases, with 10 bases lying between them. The CDR3 covers 12 residues. Germline V gives CDR1 SGHVS, CDR2 FNYEAQ. For the CDR3, the DNA is TGTGCCAGCAGCTCCCGGGGTGCTGAGCAGTTCTTC. It codes for CASSSRGAEQFF.

This clonotype occurred many times. This beta chain is off target for a library built for alpha chains, so its abundance means little. The chain's CDR3 is CASSPGTGGAGANVLTF. The CDR3 DNA is TGTGCCAGCAGCCCCGGGACAGGGGGAGCAGGGGCCAACGTCCTGACTTTC. V is TRBV7-6 and J is TRBJ2-6; TRBD1 matches at 11 bases. From germline, CDR1 is SGHVS and CDR2 FNYEAQ. Losses at the gene ends were 5 bases for V and 4 bases for J; bases not matched to a gene: 7. The CDR3 is 17 residues long.

This clonotype is classed as large. This beta chain slipped into a library made for alpha chains as a stray read, so its size is not meaningful. This chain connects TRBV29-1 to TRBJ1-2; 9 bases map to TRBD1. The CDR3 spans 16 residues. Germline CDR1 and CDR2: SQVTM and ANQGSEA. The V segment lost 0 bases and the J segment 1 base; nucleotides outside the gene matches: 6. The CDR3 region has the DNA TGCAGCGTTGAAGATCAGGGGACAGGGATTAACTATGGCTACACCTTC. Protein: CSVEDQGTGINYGYTF.

The sample holds many counts of this clonotype. A library made for alpha chains picked up this beta chain off target, so its size means little. This chain connects TRBV7-9 to TRBJ2-7; 7 bases fit TRBD2. Per the germline V gene, CDR1 is SEHNR and CDR2 is FQNEAQ (reference sequence). V dropped 4 bases and J dropped 2; count of bases not matched to a gene: 17. The length of the CDR3 is 18 residues. CDR3 nucleotides: TGTGCCAGCAGCTCGACCCTGAAGGTTGGGAGGGGAGCCTACGAGCAGTACTTC. Protein sequence: CASSSTLKVGRGAYEQYF.

The table lists this clonotype with a few counts. For a library built for alpha chains, this beta chain is a stray read; little rests on its size. The chain combines TRBV28 with TRBJ1-2, with D hard to call. V was cut by 4 bases and J by 4 bases, with 16 bases left in between. The CDR3 loop spans 15 amino acids. CDR1 and CDR2 (germline): MDHEN, SYDVKM. CDR3 coding DNA: TGTGCCAGCAGTTCCTTTCCCGGCGGTGCCTATGGCTACACCTTC. Protein sequence: CASSSFPGGAYGYTF.

This clonotype qualifies as medium-sized (0.01 to 0.1%). This beta chain turned up in a library designed for alpha chains; as an off-target read, its abundance says little. The chain couples TRBV7-9 to TRBJ2-7, with D uncertain. Germline CDR1 reads SEHNR; CDR2 reads FQNEAQ (reference sequence). The CDR3 sequence is 13 residues long. Trimming pared 4 bases from V and 3 bases from J, leaving 10 bases between. The CDR3 DNA reads as TGTGCCAGCAGCTCGGACGGCAGCTACGAGCAGTACTTC. Its translation is CASSSDGSYEQYF.

In this sample, this clonotype turned up many times. This beta chain was picked up by a library intended for alpha chains and is off target, so its count carries little meaning. V usage is TRBV12-3 or TRBV12-4 and J usage is TRBJ2-5, with 12 bases lining up with TRBD2. The CDR3 sequence is 15 residues long. V shed 6 bases and J 5 bases; nucleotides not matched to a gene: 7. CDR3 protein: CASRSGTSGWETQYF. For the CDR3, the DNA is TGTGCCAGCAGATCCGGGACTAGCGGGTGGGAGACCCAGTACTTC.

This clonotype is medium-sized in the sample. This beta chain is off target for a library built for alpha chains, so its abundance means little. This chain uses TRBV6-5 with TRBJ2-1; 10 bases fit TRBD2. Germline CDR1 MNHEY, CDR2 SVGAGI. The J segment lost 8 bases and the V segment lost 7 bases, leaving 11 bases of the junction unmatched. The length of the CDR3 is 15 residues. The CDR3 region is CASNPPLAGVDEQFF. The DNA of the CDR3 is TGTGCCAGCAACCCTCCTCTAGCGGGAGTAGATGAGCAGTTCTTC.

This clonotype is deemed medium-sized. This beta chain lies outside the target of a library built for alpha chains; its clone size means little. The gene calls are TRBV19 and TRBJ2-3; D uncertain. Looked up from germline, CDR1 is LNHDA and CDR2 is SQIVND (reference sequence). CDR3 length: 14 amino acids. Trimming stripped 8 bases from V and 0 bases from J, with 12 bases between. CDR3 DNA sequence: TGTGCCAGTGGCGAGAAAAGGAGCACAGATACGCAGTATTTT. It encodes CASGEKRSTDTQYF.